This T cell receptor beta chain was sequenced for a study of cytomegalovirus exposure and HLA in healthy donors. V shed 4 bases and J shed 4 bases, with 13 bases lying between them. CDR3 length equals 14 residues. Germline V CDR1 and CDR2: SGHDN, FVKESK. The PCR ran on 60 Vbeta and 13 Jbeta primers. The table came from immunoSEQ multiplex PCR; TCRdb's copy has only in-frame clones and leaves some out. Here the sample spans roughly 100,000 clones, approximately 72% being singletons. The TCR sequence derives from a man aged 25-40 years in good health and CMV-seronegative. Sequenced sample: PBMCs. J is TRBJ1-1 and V is TRBV14; the D gene is possibly TRBD1 (5 bases). CDR3 DNA sequence: TGTGCCAGCAGCCCCTGGTGGGGGGTCACTGAAGCTTTCTTT. This translates into CASSPWWGVTEAFF.